This TCR beta chain was recovered during a study of identifying expanded T cells in peripheral blood. Details on this clone: Its antigen is not identified.

The study's findings and limits: Technical replicates showed roughly 1.2 changed clones; two weeks roughly 15; four weeks 19.

Healthy donors had no documented immune events, such as infections, while sampled. V trimming: 6 bases; J trimming: 4 bases; junction bases outside the gene matches: 6. CDR3 length: 14 residues. Germline loops: CDR1 SGHVS, CDR2 FQNEAQ. Data came from immunoSEQ multiplex PCR; TCRdb stores just in-frame clones and leaves some out. The data contain under 85,000 clones, 80% to 85% of them singletons. The chain uses TRBV7-8 and TRBJ2-7, with 10 nucleotides matching TRBD1. The specimen was blood. The source is a person aged 18 to 75 in good health. CDR3 DNA: TGTGCCAGCAGGGAGACGGACAGGGGGTACGAGCAGTACTTC. Encoded protein: CASRETDRGYEQYF. The full variable domain, completed using reference TRBV7-8 and TRBJ2-7, is GAGVSQSPRYKVAKRGQDVALRCDPISGHVSLFWYQQALGQGPEFLTYFQNEAQLDKSGLPSDRFFAERPEGSVSTLKIQRTQQEDSAVYLCASRETDRGYEQYFGPGTRLTVT.